A selection of T cell receptor beta chains follows, all from one sample in a study of blood T cell repertoires in COVID-19. The method was immunoSEQ multiplex PCR; TCRdb's version includes in-frame clones alone and lacks a portion of them. Of about 140,000 clones listed, 84% are singletons. Sequenced input: PBMCs or T cells enriched from blood (not recorded which). The source is a man in his forties with acute COVID-19. Both conserved end residues are part of each CDR3. A D gene is named only where the DNA matches it firmly. Clone sizes are given selectively: once, few, many, or a class where the clone is expanded.

TRBD1 TRBJ2-3 14 NA TRBV5-4 TGTGCCAGCAGCACCGGGACAGGGAGAGATACGCAGTATTTT CASSTGTGRDTQYF
TRBD2 TRBJ2-7 15 NA TRBV7-2 TGTGCCAGCAGCTTAGCTGGCGGGAGTCACTACGAGCAGTACTTC CASSLAGGSHYEQYF
NA TRBJ1-2 14 NA TRBV28 TGTGCCAGCAGTTCTGAGGGGGTGAACTATGGCTACACCTTC CASSSEGVNYGYTF
TRBD2 TRBJ2-3 14 NA TRBV7-2 TGTGCCAGCAGCTTGACTAGCGGCACAGATACGCAGTATTTT CASSLTSGTDTQYF
NA TRBJ2-3 13 NA TRBV6-6 TGTGCCAGCAGTTACTCCGGGGGTGATACGCAGTATTTT CASSYSGGDTQYF
NA TRBJ2-1 16 NA TRBV27 TGTGCCAGCAGTTTAGTGACTGTCCGCTCCTACAATGAGCAGTTCTTC CASSLVTVRSYNEQFF
TRBD2 TRBJ2-1 14 NA TRBV10-1 TGCGCCAGCAGTGGGCTCGAGCGGGGCGGTGAGCAGTTCTTC CASSGLERGGEQFF
NA TRBJ1-4 12 NA TRBV19 TGTGCCAGTACCCACCACGGTGAAAAACTGTTTTTT CASTHHGEKLFF
TRBD1 TRBJ2-3 14 NA TRBV11-3 TGTGCCAGCAGCCCCGGACAGGGCACAGATACGCAGTATTTT CASSPGQGTDTQYF
NA TRBJ2-7 14 NA TRBV15 TGTGCCACCAGCAGAAAGACTGACTCCTACGAGCAGTACTTC CATSRKTDSYEQYF
NA TRBJ1-1 19 NA TRBV7-2 TGTGCCAGCAGCTTAGCGGTGGGACAAGTCTCCTACTCGAACACTGAAGCTTTCTTT CASSLAVGQVSYSNTEAFF
TRBD2 TRBJ2-1 21 few TRBV14 TGTGCCAGCAGCCAAGGCGGGAGGGTCCTCACACTACATCGAGAGAACAATGAGCAGTTCTTC CASSQGGRVLTLHRENNEQFF
NA TRBJ1-3 16 NA TRBV5-5 TGTGCCAGCAGCCAATCCGGGACACGCTCTGGAAACACCATATATTTT CASSQSGTRSGNTIYF
TRBD1 TRBJ1-5 17 NA TRBV27 TGTGCCAGCAGTTTAACACAGGGGCCCGGCGAGAAGCAGCCCCAGCATTTT CASSLTQGPGEKQPQHF
TRBD2 TRBJ2-5 18 NA TRBV19 TGTGCCAGTAGTCAAACAACCCCGGGACTAGCGGGAGGAGAGACCCAGTACTTC CASSQTTPGLAGGETQYF
NA TRBJ1-5 17 NA TRBV24-1 TGTGCCACCAGTGATTTGGACGGCTTTGGAGTAGGTCAGCCCCAGCATTTT CATSDLDGFGVGQPQHF
NA TRBJ2-7 14 NA TRBV28 TGTGCCAGCATCCGCGACAGCAGCTCCTACGAGCAGTACTTC CASIRDSSSYEQYF
TRBD2 TRBJ2-3 18 NA TRBV20-1 TGCAGTGCTAGTTCCCGACGAAAACTAGCGGGGGGGCCAGCTACGCAGTATTTT CSASSRRKLAGGPATQYF
TRBD2 TRBJ2-7 17 NA TRBV7-2 TGTGCCAGCAGCCTTTATGGACTAGCGGGAGGTATCTACGAGCAGTACTTC CASSLYGLAGGIYEQYF
NA TRBJ2-1 15 NA TRBV18 TGTGCCAGCTCGACTAGTTACAGGGAGGGCAATGAGCAGTTCTTC CASSTSYREGNEQFF
NA TRBJ2-1 14 NA TRBV6-6 TGTGCCAGCAGTTACTCGGCAGGGAGGAATGAGCAGTTCTTC CASSYSAGRNEQFF
NA TRBJ1-5 16 NA TRBV19 TGTGCCAGTAGTATGGAGCCAGCAAATAGCAATCAGCCCCAGCATTTT CASSMEPANSNQPQHF
TRBD2 TRBJ2-3 16 few TRBV2 TGTGCCAGCACCCGGGGTAGCGGGACCCCCACAGATACGCAGTATTTT CASTRGSGTPTDTQYF
NA TRBJ1-4 15 few TRBV4-1 TGCGCCAGCAGCCCTTCGACAGCCACTAATGAAAAACTGTTTTTT CASSPSTATNEKLFF
TRBD1 TRBJ2-3 16 NA TRBV5-1 TGCGCCAGCAGCCTAGGGGACAGGGGGAGCACAGATACGCAGTATTTT CASSLGDRGSTDTQYF
NA TRBJ1-1 13 NA TRBV5-8 TGTGCCAGCAGCATTGGGGGGTACACTGAAGCTTTCTTT CASSIGGYTEAFF
NA TRBJ2-3 14 few TRBV5-4 TGTGCCAGCAGCCCTCCTAGCATAATTGATACGCAGTATTTT CASSPPSIIDTQYF
NA TRBJ1-2 8 NA TRBV29-1 TGCACCTCCGATGGCTACACCTTC CTSDGYTF